The 2 T cell receptor beta chains listed next were all sequenced from one sample in a study of blood T cell repertoires in COVID-19. Assay used: immunoSEQ multiplex PCR; TCRdb lists only in-frame clones, some missing. The table shows 110,000 to 150,000 clones, with over 70% occurring only once. The sample comprised peripheral blood. The source is a human donor in a cohort sampled during active COVID-19.

The chain carries TRBV7-2 and TRBJ2-4; possibly TRBD2 for D (6 bases). The CDR3 sequence is 15 residues long. The germline V and J ends were trimmed by 3 bases and 1 base, with 10 bases remaining between them. Germline V gene lookup returns CDR1 SGHTA and CDR2 FQGNSA. The CDR3 DNA is TGTGCCAGCAGCTTGGGTCTAGCGGCCAAAAACATTCAGTACTTC. Amino acid sequence: CASSLGLAAKNIQYF. Full variable domain (missing parts from reference TRBV7-2 and TRBJ2-4): GAGVSQSPSNKVTEKGKDVELRCDPISGHTALYWYRQSLGQGLEFLIYFQGNSAPDKSGLPSDRFSAERTGGSVSTLTIQRTQQEDSAVYLCASSLGLAAKNIQYFGAGTRLSVL.

The gene calls are TRBV19 and TRBJ2-2; weak D call: TRBD1 (5 bases). The CDR3 is 14 residues long. CDR1 is LNHDA and CDR2 is SQIVND in the germline V gene (reference sequence). Trimming shortened V by 7 bases and J by 2 bases, and 11 bases separated the two germline ends. CDR3 amino acids: CASKQDLNTGELFF. Written as DNA, the CDR3 is TGTGCCAGTAAACAGGATCTAAACACCGGGGAGCTGTTTTTT.